This entry lists 3 T cell receptor beta chains sequenced from one sample in a study of cytomegalovirus exposure and HLA in healthy donors. The PCR was carried out with 60 Vbeta primers and 13 Jbeta primers. This table comes from immunoSEQ multiplex PCR, and its TCRdb copy is limited to in-frame clones, with some not included. The sample yields 80,000 to 100,000 clones, about 80% seen once. Source material: PBMCs. The receptors stem from a man aged 35-49 years in good health and CMV-seronegative.

There are a few counts of this clone. This rearrangement joins TRBV10-1 to TRBJ1-6, with 7 bases aligning to TRBD1. The CDR3 has 12 amino acids. After removal of 8 bases from V and 9 bases from J, the junction contained 4 bases not matched to a gene. Germline V CDR1 and CDR2: WNHNN, SYGVQD (reference sequence). The CDR3 DNA follows: TGCGCCAGCGGAACAGGGGTTTCACCCCTCCACTTT. Encoded protein: CASGTGVSPLHF.

This chain joins TRBV28 and TRBJ1-2, with D unclear. Germline V gene data show CDR1 as MDHEN and CDR2 as SYDVKM. Trimming shortened V by 5 bases and J by 1 base, and 14 bases separated the two germline ends. This CDR3 spans 15 amino acids. CDR3 residues: CASSIYGGSNYGYTF. DNA for the CDR3: TGTGCCAGCAGTATTTACGGAGGAAGTAACTATGGCTACACCTTC.

Concerning this clone itself: At one of its ends the junction is not consistent with the germline gene, which may arise from a read error. This chain joins TRBV28 and TRBJ1-1; 7 bases map to TRBD1. CDR1 and CDR2 (germline): MDHEN, SYDVKM. The CDR3 is 12 amino acids. This CDR3 reads CASGQVATEAFF. CDR3 bases: TGTGCCAGTGGACAGGTCGCCACTGAGGCTTTCTTT.